This record concerns one TCR beta chain sequence. No antigen is known for it. There are no base qualities to consult, and no much larger clone falls within one base. This sample was included in a study of blood T cells in healthy people across ages (dated by TCRdb to 2015 to 2017). Broadly, across the study: In model experiments, template switching captured roughly one uniquely barcoded TCR beta cDNA molecule for every two T cells. Age-related changes in TCR beta repertoire diversity were measured in the study by deep sequencing normalized with unique cDNA molecular identifiers. The donors were split into four age groups: young (average 16 years), middle-aged (about 40), aged (62) and long-lived (over 75). Donors of different ages were randomly distributed across sequencing lanes to avoid experimental bias. Using the same blood draw, the study looked at two additional independent replicas of 1 million unique cDNA reads for two donors, one aged 18 to 30 and the other aged 80 or older.

The library relied on 5' RACE. Sequencing relied on an Illumina HiSeq 2500. A second about 6 to 11 cycle PCR used a sample-barcoded 5' primer and a J-beta primer mix. Each TCR beta cDNA molecule received a unique molecular identifier from a template-switch 5' adaptor carrying 12 random nucleotides. Each sample yielded at least 2.5 million CDR3-containing paired-end reads. First-strand cDNA was synthesized from all RNA with the Mint cDNA synthesis kit, primed by a TRBC-specific oligonucleotide. All cDNA was treated with uracil-DNA glycosylase and then went through a first 18-cycle PCR with the universal primers M1SS and BC2_uni_R. As for the original processing: Each sample was normalized by randomly selecting 1 million high-quality reads, each carrying a distinct molecular identifier. Instead of being binned into consensus sequences, reads that shared molecular identifiers were thrown out. CDR3 identification, clonotype clustering and error correction used MiTCR with a Q25 quality threshold and the strictest error-elimination algorithm. A nonparametric unseen species model with Euler transformation was used to estimate lower-bound total TCR beta diversity. TCRdb passed the public sequencing reads through fastp at Q25 and MiXCR, retaining productive beta sequences. Each entry merges the rows of one CDR3 protein and shows their most common DNA and genes. V and J calls and clone size were set by TCRdb, not the authors. This sample holds hundreds of thousands of distinct CDR3 sequences; 40% to 50% were observed only once. Nearly 20% of the sample lies in the top ten.

Results and caveats for the whole study, not just this receptor: As age increased, observed TCR beta diversity per million T cells dropped in a roughly linear way, and a significant reduction was already evident by age roughly 40. The percentage of naive T cells measured by flow cytometry correlated strongly with observed TCR beta diversity. The CMV infection status of donors was not known, potentially confounding age-related changes in expanded clonotypes. Estimates of total diversity based on one million sequenced T cells were regarded as lower bounds and as underestimates. Bulk unsorted PBMC profiling prevented conclusive comparison of naive and antigen-experienced compartments. Compared with the aged group, the long-lived group had more naive CD4+ T cells, fewer expanded clones and increased TCR diversity, a pattern suggesting age selection.

From the cysteine up to the phenylalanine, the CDR3 has a length of 15 residues. The kept DNA is CDR3 alone, 45 bases in frame from the first base. V gives up 3 bases and J gives up 5 bases, and the segment between their germline ends measures 16 bases. From the germline V gene, CDR1 is SGHTA and CDR2 is FQGNSA. The approximately 41 donors, aged about 6 to 95 years, were systemically healthy Caucasian individuals from Russia. About 9.8 milliliters of peripheral blood were drawn from each donor into EDTA-treated Vacutainer tubes. Ficoll-Paque density-gradient centrifugation was used to isolate PBMCs, with at least 7 million per sample. Total RNA, at least 6 micrograms per sample, was extracted from PBMCs with Trizol reagent. For every donor, flow cytometry on a PBMC aliquot measured the percentage of naive CD45RAhigh/CD27high T cells.

What was sequenced was blood. This chain is built from TRBV7-2 and TRBJ2-5, with the D gene too uncertain to name. The sequence was collected from a man aged 55 to 70 in good health. The DNA sequence is TGTGCCAGCAGCTTGGTTCTAGTAGGGCGGGAGACCCAGTACTTC. This translates into CASSLVLVGRETQYF.